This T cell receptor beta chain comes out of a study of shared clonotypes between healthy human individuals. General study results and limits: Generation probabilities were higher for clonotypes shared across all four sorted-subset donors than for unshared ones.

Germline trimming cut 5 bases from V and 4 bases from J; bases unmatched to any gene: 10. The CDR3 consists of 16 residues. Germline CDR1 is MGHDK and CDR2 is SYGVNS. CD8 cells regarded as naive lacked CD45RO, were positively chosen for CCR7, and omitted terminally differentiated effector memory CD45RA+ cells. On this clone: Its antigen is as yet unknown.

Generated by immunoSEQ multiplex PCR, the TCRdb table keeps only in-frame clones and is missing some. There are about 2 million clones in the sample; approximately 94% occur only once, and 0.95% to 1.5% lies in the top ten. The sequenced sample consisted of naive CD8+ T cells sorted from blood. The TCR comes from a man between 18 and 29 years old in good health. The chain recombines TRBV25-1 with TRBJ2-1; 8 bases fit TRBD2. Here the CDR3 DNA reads TGTGCCAGCAGTCCACGGGAGCGGGGGCCTTACAATGAGCAGTTCTTC. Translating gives CASSPRERGPYNEQFF. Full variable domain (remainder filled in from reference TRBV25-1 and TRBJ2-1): EADIYQTPRYLVIGTGKKITLECSQTMGHDKMYWYQQDPGMELHLIHYSYGVNSTEKGDLSSESTVSRIRTEHFPLTLESARPSHTSQYLCASSPRERGPYNEQFFGPGTRLTVL.